The clone carrying this T cell receptor beta chain came up once. The data belong to a study of T cells in Graves' hyperthyroidism and ophthalmopathy. The germline gives CDR1 SQVTM, CDR2 ANQGSEA. V lost 3 bases and J 8 bases, leaving 7 bases between the germline ends. The CDR3 loop spans 10 amino acids. RNA transcripts were the template for amplifying TCR beta CDR3 regions. The TCR CDR3 was amplified in a first-round RT-PCR using the HTBI primer set. TCRdb processed the multiplex PCR reads anew with MiXCR; each CDR3 protein has one entry. The sample has about 580,000 distinct CDR3 sequences, about 43% seen once; the top ten hold about 8.3%.

The gene calls are TRBV29-1 and TRBJ1-1; D not certain. This sequence originates from a woman between 18 and 30 years old with Graves' hyperthyroidism. The sequencing input was peripheral blood or thyroid tissue (not recorded which). CDR3 residues: CSVDVREAFF. In nucleotides, the CDR3 is TGCAGCGTTGACGTCCGGGAAGCTTTCTTT.